This TCR beta chain came from a study of T cell responses to AZD1222 COVID-19 vaccine. Libraries were prepared by immunoSEQ multiplex PCR; TCRdb keeps only in-frame clonotypes and omits some of them. The sample records approximately 120,000 clones, approximately 90% being singletons. The length of the CDR3 is 17 residues. Per germline, CDR1 SGDLS and CDR2 YYNGEE. Trimming removed 1 base at V and 0 bases at J, with 14 bases between. This TCR was sampled from an adult in good health. The V and J genes are TRBV9 and TRBJ1-3, with a tentative D call TRBD1 (5 bases). Material: peripheral blood, obtained on day 0 of AZD1222 vaccination. The DNA of the CDR3 is TGTGCCAGCAGCGTATCGGCCGGGACGGTCTCTGGAAACACCATATATTTT. It yields the protein CASSVSAGTVSGNTIYF. The whole variable domain, remainder taken from reference TRBV9 and TRBJ1-3, is DSGVTQTPKHLITATGQRVTLRCSPRSGDLSVYWYQQSLDQGLQFLIQYYNGEERAKGNILERFSAQQFPDLHSELNLSSLELGDSALYFCASSVSAGTVSGNTIYFGEGSWLTVV.